These 2 T cell receptor beta chains originate from one sample sequenced in a study of response to subunit inactivated influenza vaccine. Using its own MiXCR run on the RT-PCR reads, TCRdb lists one record per CDR3 protein. In the table there are about 800,000 distinct CDR3 sequences, about 20% of which are singletons. Source: PBMCs from blood, taken less than 6 days after vaccination. Every receptor here comes from a man in his fifties who received an inactivated influenza vaccine.

This clonotype was detected a few times. The genes are TRBV6-1 and TRBJ1-1; tentative D call: TRBD1 (6 bases). The ends were cut back, 8 bases at V and 4 bases at J, with 14 bases in the middle. Germline loops: CDR1 MNHNS, CDR2 SASEGT. The CDR3 spans 13 residues. CDR3 amino acids: CASQRGGGTEAFF. CDR3 in DNA: TGTGCCAGCCAACGAGGGGGGGGCACTGAAGCTTTCTTT.

In its sample, this clonotype was seen a few times. The chain links TRBV7-2 to TRBJ2-1; 9 bases are shared with TRBD1. The germline CDR1 and CDR2 sequences are SGHTA and FQGNSA. V lost 5 bases, J lost 9 bases, and 11 bases stayed unmatched. CDR3 size: 15 residues. The CDR3 DNA reads TGTGCCAGCAGCAAGACCGGGACAGGGTGGGGTGAGCAGTTCTTC. This codes for CASSKTGTGWGEQFF.